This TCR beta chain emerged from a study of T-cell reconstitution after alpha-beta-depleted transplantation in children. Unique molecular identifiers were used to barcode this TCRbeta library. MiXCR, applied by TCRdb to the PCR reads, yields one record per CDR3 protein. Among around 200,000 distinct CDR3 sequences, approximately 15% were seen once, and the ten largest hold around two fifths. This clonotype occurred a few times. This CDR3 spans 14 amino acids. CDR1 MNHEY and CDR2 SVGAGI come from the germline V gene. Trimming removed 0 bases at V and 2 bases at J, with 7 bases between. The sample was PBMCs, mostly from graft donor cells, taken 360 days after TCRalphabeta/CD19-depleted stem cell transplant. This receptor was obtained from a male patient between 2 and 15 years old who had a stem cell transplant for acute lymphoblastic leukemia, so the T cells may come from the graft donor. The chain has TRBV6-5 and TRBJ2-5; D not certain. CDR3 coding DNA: TGTGCCAGCAGTTACTCGAATGCTCAAGAGACCCAGTACTTC. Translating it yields CASSYSNAQETQYF.